This T cell receptor (beta chain) originates from a study of shared clonotypes between healthy human individuals. The study, taken as a whole, reports: Although depth was large, rarefaction showed that sequencing of the sorted subsets was incomplete.

Some clones are missing from TCRdb's copy, which holds only in-frame ones; the method was immunoSEQ multiplex PCR. The repertoire consists of approximately 1,500,000 clones, with about 96% occurring once and the leading ten covering over 1%. This clone was recorded only once. Its antigen is currently unknown. Germline loops: CDR1 SGHTA, CDR2 FQGNSA. This CDR3 spans 17 amino acids. With 5 bases clipped from V and 1 base from J, the junction kept 12 bases outside the gene matches. The rearrangement joins TRBV7-2 to TRBJ2-3; 7 bases line up with TRBD2. This clonotype was sampled from a man aged 30-40 years in good health. Sequencing was done on a sample of naive CD4+ T cells sorted from blood. Subset: CD45RA+ positively selected. CDR3 region: CASSPGSGIQGTDTQYF. The CDR3 DNA reads as TGTGCCAGCAGCCCTGGGAGCGGGATCCAGGGCACAGATACGCAGTATTTT.